Listed below are T cell receptor beta chains from one sample, sequenced in a study of blood T cell repertoires in COVID-19. Profiled with immunoSEQ multiplex PCR; TCRdb holds only in-frame clones, not every one. Of about 300,000 clones listed, more than 85% are singletons. Sample: peripheral blood. All receptors come from a man aged 70-80 years with acute or convalescent COVID-19. The CDR3 runs from the conserved cysteine through the conserved F or W. D genes are given only for firm matches. Rows give clone size only sometimes, using once, few, many, or a class for an expanded clone.

TRBJ2-3 | TRBD2 | TRBV5-4 | few | TGTGCCAGCAGCCCTTTAGGCCTAGCGGTCACAGATACGCAGTATTTT | CASSPLGLAVTDTQYF
TRBJ1-6 | . | TRBV15 | . | TGTGCCACCAGCAGAGAGGCTTCGGGTGGGTCACCCCTCCACTTT | CATSREASGGSPLHF
TRBJ2-7 | TRBD1 | TRBV28 | . | TGTGCCAGCAGTCCGACAGGGGTTAATTACTACGAGCAGTACTTC | CASSPTGVNYYEQYF
TRBJ2-3 | TRBD1 | TRBV18 | . | TGTGCCAGCTCACCCACAGGGGCGAGGTCAGATACGCAGTATTTT | CASSPTGARSDTQYF
TRBJ2-1 | TRBD2 | TRBV2 | . | TGTGCCAGCAGTGAAAGGCGGGGGGGCCTAAATGAGCAGTTCTTC | CASSERRGGLNEQFF
TRBJ1-6 | . | TRBV7-9 | . | TGTGCCAGCAGCCTAACCCTTGGAGATAATTCACCCCTCCACTTT | CASSLTLGDNSPLHF
TRBJ1-1 | . | TRBV4-1 | few | TGCGCCAGCAGCCGACAACCGGGGAATCGGGACACTGAAGCTTTCTTT | CASSRQPGNRDTEAFF
TRBJ1-2 | . | TRBV5-4 | . | TGTGCCAGCAGCCGCTCGGACAGAGATAAAACCTATGGCTACACCTTC | CASSRSDRDKTYGYTF
TRBJ1-5 | TRBD1 | TRBV10-2 | once | TGCGCCAGCAGTTGGGGACAGGGGCATGGTCAGCCCCAGCATTTT | CASSWGQGHGQPQHF
TRBJ2-4 | . | TRBV7-2 | once | TGTGCCAGCAGCTATATCACGGGGGACATTCAGTACTTC | CASSYITGDIQYF
TRBJ1-2 | TRBD1 | TRBV27 | few | TGTGCCAGCAGTTTAAAGACAGGGGGGCCTTTCGGCTACACCTTC | CASSLKTGGPFGYTF
TRBJ1-2 | . | TRBV29-1 | . | TGCAGCGTTGCAGGGGTAGGCGGCTACACCTTC | CSVAGVGGYTF
TRBJ2-2 | . | TRBV30 | . | TGTGCCTGGAGTGTTTTCAGTACCGGGGAGCTGTTTTTT | CAWSVFSTGELFF
TRBJ1-2 | TRBD1 | TRBV3-1/TRBV3-2 | . | TGTGCCAGCAGCCAAGGAACAGGGGGCGCCGCATCTAACTATGGCTACACCTTC | CASSQGTGGAASNYGYTF
TRBJ1-1 | TRBD1 | TRBV6-5 | . | TGTGCCAGCAGACAACGACAGGGTGGACAAGCTTTCTTT | CASRQRQGGQAFF
TRBJ1-6 | . | TRBV5-8 | . | TGTGCCAGCAGCGAGGGCCTTAATAATTCACCCCTCCACTTT | CASSEGLNNSPLHF